The T cell receptor (beta chain) described here comes from a study of T cell responses to AZD1222 COVID-19 vaccine. Across the whole study: Analyses pooled second doses at about 4 or about 12 weeks. Notes on the study in general: Vaccination with two AZD1222 doses was followed by a rise in Spike-specific TCR breadth and depth. White British donors predominated, females outnumbered males, and clonal diversity was possibly underestimated. In all cases, repertoires were sampled only after the peak T cell response.

The length of the CDR3 is 14 residues. CDR1 and CDR2 from the germline V gene are MDHEN and SYDVKM. The V gene lost 1 base and the J gene lost 7 bases, with 14 bases spanning the gap. The table came from immunoSEQ multiplex PCR; TCRdb's copy has only in-frame clones and leaves some out. Among about 110,000 clones listed, about 85% were seen once. To note about this clone: Its matching antigen is unknown.

The chain recombines TRBV28 with TRBJ2-7; weak D call: TRBD2 (5 bases). This material consisted of peripheral blood, taken on day 0 of AZD1222 vaccination. The source of this sequence is an adult in good health. The CDR3 region is CASSLSVRRGEQYF. The CDR3 DNA follows: TGTGCCAGCAGTTTATCAGTCCGTCGGGGAGAGCAGTACTTC.